The sequence of this TCR beta chain was determined in a study of blood T cell repertoires in COVID-19 (dated by TCRdb to the early 2020s). Context from the whole study: Collaborator samples came from the United States, Italy and Spain and covered acute and convalescent phases of COVID-19. The prospective study material was composed of cDNA or gDNA derived from T cells, B-cell-depleted T cells, or PBMCs. The dataset comprised deeply sampled blood TCRbeta repertoires from subjects exposed to, actively infected with, or recovered from COVID-19. The repertoires were released in a freely available public database meant as a resource for research on the immune response to SARS-CoV-2. Samples came from the ongoing ImmuneRACE study (first 160 participants) plus 1,254 subjects from 6 global collaborators. Nearly every sample came with metadata listing a de-identified subject ID, COVID-19 status, age in years and sex. Where available, HLA class I and class II types were taken from metadata supplied by the sample provider and were not determined by assay-based typing.

The research as a whole found: The amount of clinical and demographic metadata varied by source and participant and was provided uncurated.

The immunoSEQ Assay, a bias-controlled multiplex PCR, was used to amplify TCRbeta CDR3 regions from genomic DNA. In the original analysis: The number of nucleated cells in each sample was estimated by amplification of reference gene primers within the assay. Sequence reads were collapsed and filtered to measure the absolute abundance of every unique TCRbeta CDR3 rearrangement. For each sample, productive Simpson clonality was calculated by taking the square root of Simpson's diversity index across productive rearrangements. Drawn from immuneACCESS, this table holds only the in-frame rearrangements with V and J called that TCRdb kept. Clones are partly lost; checked studies trace under half to an unresolved V gene and leave the rest unexplained. V, J and clone size reflect that table, while D and trimming were determined from the DNA. The sample includes some 200,000 clones, with 81% observed a single time. Around 12% of the sample is held by the ten biggest clonotypes.

At one collaborating source in Seattle, patients were enrolled during active infection and were followed longitudinally through the course of disease. Collaborating institutions collected whole blood in K2EDTA tubes following their own protocols. For TCRbeta analysis, collaborators shipped samples in one of three forms: frozen whole blood, isolated PBMCs, or DNA extracted from either of those sample types. With regard to this clone: Its cognate antigen has yet to be identified. No per-base quality is available; no much larger clone lies one base away.

V loses 3 bases, J loses 1 base, and the germline ends lie 8 bases apart. From a lookup of the germline V gene (reference sequence), CDR1 and CDR2 are LGHDT and YNNKEL. There are 14 amino acids in the CDR3, from cysteine to phenylalanine inclusive. The CDR3 DNA has 42 bases and is translated from base 1. Recombination linked TRBV3-1 (or the pseudogene TRBV3-2) to TRBJ2-3; the D gene is unclear. The TCR comes from a woman older than 75 with COVID-19, enrolled during active disease. Input material: peripheral blood. At the DNA level, the sequence is TGTGCCAGCAGCCACAGAATGGGCACAGATACGCAGTATTTT. Translated, it gives CASSHRMGTDTQYF.